Below, 12 T cell receptor beta chains from the same sample are listed, as sequenced in a study of T cells in Graves' hyperthyroidism and ophthalmopathy. TCR beta CDR3 regions were amplified from RNA. RT-PCR in the first round (using the HTBI primer set) targeted the TCR CDR3. MiXCR, applied by TCRdb to the multiplex PCR reads, yields one record per CDR3 protein. The table includes under 650,000 distinct CDR3 sequences, roughly 16% detected once. The sample consisted of blood. These TCRs come from a woman between 25 and 40 years old with Graves' hyperthyroidism.

At least ten counts were recorded for this clonotype. The V call is TRBV7-2, the J call TRBJ2-5, with TRBD1 identical over 8 bases. The trim removed 5 bases at V and 3 bases at J, leaving 2 bases unmatched. Germline loops: CDR1 SGHTA, CDR2 FQGNSA. This CDR3 region has 13 residues. CDR3 protein: CASSPQGEETQYF. In nucleotides, the CDR3 is TGTGCCAGCAGCCCACAGGGGGAAGAGACCCAGTACTTC.

V usage is TRBV2 and J usage is TRBJ2-1, with 7 positions matching TRBD1. V shed 6 bases and J 4 bases; nucleotides not matched to a gene: 9. Germline values: CDR1 SNHLY, CDR2 FYNNEI. This CDR3 is 15 amino acids long. CDR3 in DNA: TGTGCCAGCAGCTTAGACGGACAGGAATACAATGAGCAGTTCTTC. Translation gives CASSLDGQEYNEQFF.

In this sample, this clonotype turned up many times. The chain carries TRBV24-1 and TRBJ1-5; a possible D gene is TRBD1 (6 bases). Germline values: CDR1 KGHDR, CDR2 SFDVKD. V lost 5 bases and J lost 5, with 12 bases in between. There are 14 residues in the CDR3. The DNA of the CDR3 is TGTGCCACCAGTGGCCGGGACATCTATCAGCCCCAGCATTTT. This codes for CATSGRDIYQPQHF.

This clonotype was seen a handful of times. V is TRBV5-1 and J is TRBJ1-1; D gene ambiguous. Trimming removed 1 base at V and 7 bases at J, with 8 bases between. Germline CDR1 is SGHRS and CDR2 is YFSETQ. The CDR3 extends over 12 amino acids. CDR3: CASSLTNGEAFF. CDR3 bases: TGCGCCAGCAGCTTGACGAACGGTGAAGCTTTCTTT.

This clonotype was seen a handful of times. V usage is TRBV12-3 or TRBV12-4 and J usage is TRBJ1-4; 7 nucleotides align to TRBD1. The CDR3 runs 14 residues. V was pared by 6 bases and J by 7 bases, with 8 bases of the junction left unmatched. The CDR3 DNA is TGTGCCAGCAGCCGACGACAGGGTGGTGAAAAACTGTTTTTT. Translating gives CASSRRQGGEKLFF.

This clonotype was detected only a few times. V gene TRBV12-3 or TRBV12-4 combines with J gene TRBJ1-3; D ambiguous. V gave up 3 bases and J gave up 4 bases, with 4 bases separating them. This CDR3 is built from 12 residues. The CDR3 loop is CASSFLGNTIYF. CDR3 nucleotide sequence: TGTGCCAGCAGTTTCCTCGGAAACACCATATATTTT.

This clonotype was picked up a small number of times. This chain joins TRBV29-1 and TRBJ2-1; maybe TRBD1 (6 bases). The germline gives CDR1 SQVTM, CDR2 ANQGSEA. V was pared by 3 bases and J by 1 base, with 10 bases between. The CDR3 totals 14 residues. CDR3 loop: CSVDLRGSYNEQFF. The CDR3 DNA is TGCAGCGTTGATTTGAGGGGGTCCTACAATGAGCAGTTCTTC.

This clonotype appeared many times. The chain combines TRBV7-9 with TRBJ2-3; 10 positions agree with TRBD2. Germline V lookup: CDR1 SEHNR, CDR2 FQNEAQ (reference sequence). The CDR3 has 15 residues. V shed 7 bases, J shed 1 base, and the junction held 5 bases outside the gene matches. The CDR3 DNA sequence: TGTGCCAGCACACCCGGGACTAGCGGCACAGATACGCAGTATTTT. Translated: CASTPGTSGTDTQYF.

This clonotype was counted at least ten times. The rearrangement joins TRBV3-1 to TRBJ2-1; no definite D call. The germline CDR1 and CDR2 sequences are LGHDT and YNNKEL (reference sequence). This CDR3 has 16 residues. V was trimmed by 0 bases and J by 0 bases, leaving 9 bases between them. The CDR3 region is CASSQEGYSSYNEQFF. In nucleotides, the CDR3 is TGTGCCAGCAGCCAAGAAGGGTACAGCTCCTACAATGAGCAGTTCTTC.

The table lists this clonotype with a few counts. J is TRBJ2-7 and V is TRBV5-6; 7 positions match TRBD1. CDR3 length: 14 amino acids. Germline CDR1 is SGHDT and CDR2 is YYEEEE. Germline trimming cut 5 bases from V and 6 bases from J; bases unmatched to any gene: 11. The CDR3: CASSKGTDLREQYF. The CDR3 bases are TGTGCCAGCAGTAAAGGGACAGACCTACGCGAGCAGTACTTC.

This clonotype has a handful of counts. V gene TRBV3-1 combines with J gene TRBJ2-3; 10 bases map to TRBD2. This CDR3 is 14 amino acids long. J was trimmed by 7 bases and V by 4 bases; bases with no gene match: 5. Germline V gives CDR1 LGHDT, CDR2 YNNKEL (reference sequence). The CDR3 region has the DNA TGTGCCAGCAGCCCGGGACTAGCGCTTTATACGCAGTATTTT. Its protein product is CASSPGLALYTQYF.

The CDR3, as DNA: TGTGCCAGCAACTTACAGGGGGCGAGTAACACCGGGGAGCTGTTTTTT. Its translation: CASNLQGASNTGELFF. This sequence joins TRBV2 and TRBJ2-2, with TRBD1 matching 9 bases. Germline-derived CDR1 and CDR2 are SNHLY and FYNNEI. The CDR3 sequence is 16 residues long. Losses at the gene ends were 7 bases for V and 2 bases for J; bases not matched to a gene: 8.